These T cell receptor beta chains were read from a single sample in a study of T-cell memory formation after mild COVID-19. TCRdb fed the 5' RACE reads into MiXCR, producing one record per CDR3 protein. The data show just over 350,000 distinct CDR3 sequences, with over 13% seen just once and roughly 22% held by the top ten. Sequencing input: PBMCs or a T cell subset sorted from them (not recorded which). These receptor sequences come from a man aged 18 to 35 who had mild COVID-19 (a few samples of this study predate the infection). Cell type and time point are not known. CDR3s include the opening cysteine and the closing phenylalanine or tryptophan. D genes are given only for firm matches. Expanded clones are given a class, and other clones once, few, many or no size at all.

TRBJ1-1 - few TRBV4-2 TGTGCCAGCAGCCCCAGGGGAAGCACTGAAGCTTTCTTT CASSPRGSTEAFF
TRBJ1-5 - - TRBV19 TGTGCCAGTAACAAGGGATGGAATCAGCCCCAGCATTTT CASNKGWNQPQHF
TRBJ1-1 - many TRBV7-3 TGTGCCAGCAGCCCGATGGGTGGGGTCGGGGACACTGAAGCTTTCTTT CASSPMGGVGDTEAFF
TRBJ2-3 - few TRBV15 TGTGCCACCAGCAGAGAAAGCCCCAGCACAGATACGCAGTATTTT CATSRESPSTDTQYF
TRBJ2-6 - few TRBV19 TGTGCCAGTACGGGCGCGACCTCTGGGGCCAACGTCCTGACTTTC CASTGATSGANVLTF
TRBJ2-3 - - TRBV4-2 TGTGCCAGCAGCCAAGGGGGCGCCGGTGCAGATACGCAGTATTTT CASSQGGAGADTQYF
TRBJ2-4 - - TRBV2 TGTGCCAGCAGTGAAGTCAAAAACATTCAGTACTTC CASSEVKNIQYF
TRBJ2-1 TRBD2 - TRBV7-9 TGTGCCAGCAGCCCCTGGGGCGAGCGGGGGCAAACCTACAATGAGCAGTTCTTC CASSPWGERGQTYNEQFF
TRBJ1-6 - few TRBV19 TGTGCCAGTACCATGGATCCCTTCTCGAATTCACCCCTCCACTTT CASTMDPFSNSPLHF
TRBJ1-2 - few TRBV12-3/TRBV12-4 TGTGCCAGCAGTTTAATCGGTTTACGGGGCGGATACACCTTC CASSLIGLRGGYTF
TRBJ2-7 - - TRBV5-1 TGCGCCAGCAGCCACGGACGGGGCAGCTCCTACGAGCAGTACTTC CASSHGRGSSYEQYF
TRBJ2-7 - few TRBV6-2/TRBV6-3 TGTGCCAGCGGCGGGGATCGAATACGGCCTCTGTACGAGCAGTACTTC CASGGDRIRPLYEQYF
TRBJ2-3 TRBD1 few TRBV7-2 TGTGCCAGCAGCCTGGACAGGGTTCATACGCAGTATTTT CASSLDRVHTQYF
TRBJ1-6 TRBD1 - TRBV7-2 TGTGCCAGCAGCTTACTACAGGGGGACTATTCACCCCTCCACTTT CASSLLQGDYSPLHF
TRBJ1-3 - few TRBV20-1 TGCAGTGCTAATAAAGGGGAAACTGGAAACACCATATATTTT CSANKGETGNTIYF
TRBJ2-5 - many TRBV18 TGTGCCAGCTCACCACGGGGTGATCAAGAGACCCAGTACTTC CASSPRGDQETQYF
TRBJ2-2 - - TRBV2 TGTGCCAGCAGTGAGCGGGCCTTTAAGAACACCGGGGAGCTGTTTTTT CASSERAFKNTGELFF
TRBJ2-6 - few TRBV5-1 TGCGCCAGCAGCTTTGGTGGGGGCTCTGGGGCCAACGTCCTGACTTTC CASSFGGGSGANVLTF
TRBJ1-2 - - TRBV5-1 TGCGCCAGCAGCATGGCTTTTTGGGACTATGGCTACACCTTC CASSMAFWDYGYTF
TRBJ1-5 - - TRBV28 TGTGCCAGCACCTACCCCAGCACGGGGAATCAGCCCCAGCATTTT CASTYPSTGNQPQHF
TRBJ2-2 TRBD2 many TRBV7-3 TGTGCCAGCAGGGGGGGGGACACCGGGGAGCTGTTTTTT CASRGGDTGELFF
TRBJ2-3 - - TRBV4-1 TGCGCCAGCAGCCAGGACCTTTGGCGGACCCGCACAGATACGCAGTATTTT CASSQDLWRTRTDTQYF
TRBJ1-4 - few TRBV4-3 TGCGCCAGCAGCCAGAGGCGTGATGAAAAACTGTTTTTT CASSQRRDEKLFF
TRBJ2-5 - few TRBV6-6 TGTGCCAGCAGTTACTGGTTAGGTAAAGAGACCCAGTACTTC CASSYWLGKETQYF
TRBJ2-1 - once TRBV12-3/TRBV12-4 TGTGCCAGCACCAAACCGGGGCTTAACAATGAGCAGTTCTTC CASTKPGLNNEQFF
TRBJ1-1 - - TRBV20-1 TGCAGTGCTAGAGAACAGGGGAACACTGAAGCTTTCTTT CSAREQGNTEAFF
TRBJ1-1 TRBD1 few TRBV28 TGTGCCAGCAGAATGACTGGGACAGGGAAGAACACTGAAGCTTTCTTT CASRMTGTGKNTEAFF
TRBJ2-5 TRBD2 - TRBV6-2/TRBV6-3 TGTGCCAGCAGACCTAGCGGGGGAGAGACCCAGTACTTC CASRPSGGETQYF
TRBJ2-5 - few TRBV5-1 TGCGCCAGCAGCTTGGGTTCCCGTACAGGAGAGACCCAGTACTTC CASSLGSRTGETQYF
TRBJ2-7 - - TRBV7-2 TGTGCCAGCAGCCGGGACGGAGCCTACGAGCAGTACTTC CASSRDGAYEQYF
TRBJ2-3 - few TRBV7-9 TGTGCCAGCAGCTTAGCGCCTCGGTTCGTAACAGATACGCAGTATTTT CASSLAPRFVTDTQYF
TRBJ2-7 TRBD2 few TRBV9 TGTGCCAGCAGCGTAGATGGCGGGGGGGCCCGCGAGCAGTACTTC CASSVDGGGAREQYF
TRBJ2-3 - many TRBV7-9 TGTGCCAGCACCGGAGTTGGTAGCACAGATACGCAGTATTTT CASTGVGSTDTQYF